What follows describes a single TCR beta chain. The sample holds many counts of this clonotype. Its antigen has not been determined. No quality values exist for individual bases; no much larger clone is one base distant. Genomic DNA was used as template for profiling of TCR beta VDJ combinations and CDR3 sequences. An Illumina HiSeq 2000 was the platform used for TCR repertoire sequencing. The paper's processing steps were these. Repertoires were assessed using TRBV/TRBJ rearrangement plots, CDR3 size and DJ length profiles, and Simpson's diversity index. The immunodominant clone was defined as the most abundant DNA sequence in deep sequencing data. CDR3 amino acid sequences were screened for sharing across subjects and compared with published repertoires and the VDJdb database. TCRdb trimmed the raw reads at Q25, called clones with MiXCR and kept productive beta chains. Every entry covers one CDR3 protein and lists the most common genes and DNA from its rows. The V and J calls, along with clone size, are taken from TCRdb and not from the paper's own processing. The sample data list a few hundred thousand distinct CDR3 sequences, and 55% to 70% of these were observed just once. The leading ten clones occupy 4% of the sample.

The data were obtained in a study of CD8+CD57+ T cells in acquired aplastic anemia (dated by TCRdb to the late 2010s). Some background on the complete study: DNA extracted from sorted CD4+ and CD8+ cells had a mean of around 3 ug, with a range of about 0.2 to 30 ug. Healthy donor samples averaged roughly 9.9 million reads for CD4+ and 11 million to 14 million for CD8+ cells. Study-wide conclusions, independent of this receptor: Around 27 CD8+ CDR3 sequences were shared between patients and controls but appeared highly expressed in patients and within their immunodominant clones. CD8+ Simpson's diversity did not differ significantly between patients and healthy controls (P=0.060).

Reading from cysteine to phenylalanine, the CDR3 counts 18 amino acids. Only the CDR3 DNA is retained, 54 bases long and in frame from the first base. CDR1 and CDR2 are drawn from the germline V gene (reference sequence): LNHDA, SQIVND. The germline V end is reduced by 3 bases and the J end by 2 bases; junction bases left unmatched: 8. The study deep-sequenced TCR repertoires of sorted CD4+ and CD8+ blood T cells from severe aplastic anemia patients and healthy subjects. Ficoll-Paque density gradient centrifugation was used to isolate peripheral blood mononuclear cells. Before DNA extraction, CD4+ and CD8+ T cells were sorted by FACS or by magnetic beads.

Recombination connected TRBV19 to TRBJ1-5; TRBD1 agrees with 12 junctional bases. The sequence came from a human donor in good health, serving as a control. Input material: sorted CD4+, CD8+, or CD8+CD57+ T cells (not recorded which) from PBMCs. The CDR3 amino acid sequence is: CASSIRGTGGWGNQPQHF. Read as DNA, the sequence is TGTGCCAGTAGTATCCGCGGGACAGGGGGCTGGGGCAATCAGCCCCAGCATTTT.